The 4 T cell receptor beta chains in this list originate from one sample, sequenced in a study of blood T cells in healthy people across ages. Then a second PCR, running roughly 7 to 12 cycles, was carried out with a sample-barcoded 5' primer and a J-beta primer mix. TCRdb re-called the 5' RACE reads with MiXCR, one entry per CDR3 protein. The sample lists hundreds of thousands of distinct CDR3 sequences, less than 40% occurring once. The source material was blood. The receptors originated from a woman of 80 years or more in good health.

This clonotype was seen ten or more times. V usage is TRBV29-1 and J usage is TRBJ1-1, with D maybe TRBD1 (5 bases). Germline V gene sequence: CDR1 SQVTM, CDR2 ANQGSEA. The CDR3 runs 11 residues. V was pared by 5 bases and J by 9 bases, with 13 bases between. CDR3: CSVSRENKAFF. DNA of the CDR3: TGCAGCGTTTCCAGGGAGAACAAAGCTTTCTTT.

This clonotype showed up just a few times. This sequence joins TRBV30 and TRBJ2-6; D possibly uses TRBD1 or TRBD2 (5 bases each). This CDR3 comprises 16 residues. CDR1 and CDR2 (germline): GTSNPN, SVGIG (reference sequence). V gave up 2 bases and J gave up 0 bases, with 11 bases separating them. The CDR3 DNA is TGTGCCTGGAGTTTTGGGGGTAGCTCTGGGGCCAACGTCCTGACTTTC. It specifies CAWSFGGSSGANVLTF.

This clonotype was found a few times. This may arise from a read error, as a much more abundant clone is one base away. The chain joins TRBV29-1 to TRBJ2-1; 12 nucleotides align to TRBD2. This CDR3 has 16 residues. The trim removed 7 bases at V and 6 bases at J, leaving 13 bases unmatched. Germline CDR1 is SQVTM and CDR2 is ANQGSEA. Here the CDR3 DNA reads TGCAGCGCTGTCACTAGCGGGGGGCACCGGGGCAATGAGCAGTTCTTC. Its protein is CSAVTSGGHRGNEQFF.

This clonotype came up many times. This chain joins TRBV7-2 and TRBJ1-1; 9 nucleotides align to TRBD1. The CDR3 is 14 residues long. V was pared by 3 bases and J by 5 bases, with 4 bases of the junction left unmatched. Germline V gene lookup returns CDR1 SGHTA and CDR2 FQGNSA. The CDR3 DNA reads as TGTGCCAGCAGCTTGGGACAGGGAGTGACTGAAGCTTTCTTT. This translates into CASSLGQGVTEAFF. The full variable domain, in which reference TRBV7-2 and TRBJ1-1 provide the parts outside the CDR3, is GAGVSQSPSNKVTEKGKDVELRCDPISGHTALYWYRQSLGQGLEFLIYFQGNSAPDKSGLPSDRFSAERTGGSVSTLTIQRTQQEDSAVYLCASSLGQGVTEAFFGQGTRLTVV.